This TCR beta chain was recovered during a study of control samples from healthy donors and cancer patients. This table comes from immunoSEQ multiplex PCR, and its TCRdb copy is limited to in-frame clones, with some not included. The sample shows 140,000 or so clones, about 94% of them seen only once. The sequence was obtained from a man aged 55 to 70 with colorectal cancer. Sequencing was carried out using PBMCs.

The CDR3 loop is CASSEVSTRRTGNTIYF. DNA for the CDR3: TGTGCCAGCAGTGAAGTCTCGACGCGGAGAACTGGAAACACCATATATTTT. V usage is TRBV6-1 and J usage is TRBJ1-3; no definite D call. The V gene lost 1 base and the J gene lost 2 bases, with 15 bases spanning the gap. Germline V gene lookup returns CDR1 MNHNS and CDR2 SASEGT. This CDR3 is 17 amino acids long.